The clone carrying this T cell receptor (beta chain) was seen only a few times. Its antigen remains unidentified. Germline values: CDR1 MDHEN, CDR2 SYDVKM. V shed 5 bases, J shed 3 bases, and the junction held 11 bases outside the gene matches. CDR3 length: 16 residues. The PCR contained 60 Vbeta and 13 Jbeta primers. Produced via immunoSEQ multiplex PCR; TCRdb's table is partial and in-frame only. The data hold fewer than 100,000 clones, with around 8% observed a single time. This sample is part of a study of cytomegalovirus exposure and HLA in healthy donors. General study results and limits: Common viral pathogens seemed, in a later analysis, to connect with several of the most significant clusters. Researchers counted around 170 TCR beta chains as cytomegalovirus-associated.

The rearrangement joins TRBV28 to TRBJ2-3; TRBD1 aligns across 7 bases. The source material was PBMCs. This clonotype was obtained from a man aged 45-65 years in good health and CMV-seronegative. Written as DNA, the CDR3 is TGTGCCAGCAGTACCTACCGGGACAGAATTACAGATACGCAGTATTTT. Amino acids: CASSTYRDRITDTQYF.